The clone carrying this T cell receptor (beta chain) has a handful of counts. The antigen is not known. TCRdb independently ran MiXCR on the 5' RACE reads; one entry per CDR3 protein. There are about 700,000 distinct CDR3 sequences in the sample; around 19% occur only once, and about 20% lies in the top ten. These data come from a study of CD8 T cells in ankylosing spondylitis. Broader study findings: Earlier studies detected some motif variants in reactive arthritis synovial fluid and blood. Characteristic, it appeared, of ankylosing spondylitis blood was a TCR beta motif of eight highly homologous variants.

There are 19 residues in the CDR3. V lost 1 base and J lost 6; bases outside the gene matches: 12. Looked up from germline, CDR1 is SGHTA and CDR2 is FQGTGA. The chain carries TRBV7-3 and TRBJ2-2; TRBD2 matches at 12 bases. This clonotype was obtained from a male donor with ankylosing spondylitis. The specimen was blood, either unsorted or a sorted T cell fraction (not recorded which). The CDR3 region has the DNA TGTGCCAGCAGCTTAAATTCCCCACTAGCGGGAGGAGCGTCCGGGGAGCTGTTTTTT. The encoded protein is CASSLNSPLAGGASGELFF.